The entry below describes one TCR beta chain. The antigen is undetermined. The data stem from a study of cytomegalovirus exposure and HLA in healthy donors. Study-wide findings and caveats: In a later analysis, CMV-associated beta chains were mostly HLA-associated, it appeared. By HLA locus, TCR association rates varied in a later analysis, with DRB1 showing the most and HLA-C the fewest.

V was clipped by 0 bases and J by 3 bases; unmatched bases: 12. The CDR3 extends over 17 amino acids. Germline loops: CDR1 SGHTS, CDR2 YDEGEE. Donors in the study were healthy people who gave bone marrow. Both 60 Vbeta primers and 13 Jbeta primers went into the PCR. Data came from immunoSEQ multiplex PCR; TCRdb stores just in-frame clones and leaves some out. The sample comprises 100,000 to 150,000 clones, 80% of which are singletons, and less than 6.5% rests with the top ten. The origin of this receptor is a man aged 30 to 45 in good health and CMV-seronegative. The chain couples TRBV5-8 to TRBJ2-7, with 7 bases matching TRBD1. The sample comprised PBMCs. For the CDR3, the DNA is TGTGCCAGCAGCTTGGACAGGGGAAAGCTTGCAAACTACGAGCAGTACTTC. It translates to CASSLDRGKLANYEQYF. Complete variable domain (other parts from reference TRBV5-8 and TRBJ2-7): EAGVTQSPTHLIKTRGQQATLRCSPISGHTSVYWYQQALGLGLQFLLWYDEGEERNRGNFPPRFSGRQFPNYSSELNVNALELEDSALYLCASSLDRGKLANYEQYFGPGTRLTVT.